The following is a TCR beta chain sequence with its context. Participants' own reports of clinical history determined their cohort assignment. Recovery among Cohort 3 donors was established by two negative PCRs, clearance, or symptom resolution. The germline V gene has CDR1 MGHRA and CDR2 YSYEKL. This CDR3 has 14 residues. With 4 bases clipped from V and 7 bases from J, the junction kept 5 bases outside the gene matches. The sample is drawn from a study of blood T cell repertoires in COVID-19. Whole-study context: There were acute and convalescent COVID-19 samples, and they came from the United States, Italy and Spain. T cells, B-cell-depleted T cells, or PBMCs supplied cDNA or gDNA.

The method was immunoSEQ multiplex PCR; TCRdb's version includes in-frame clones alone and lacks a portion of them. Among approximately 230,000 clones listed, 80% to 95% were seen once. The source material was PBMCs or T cells enriched from blood (not recorded which). The J gene is TRBJ2-2, the V gene TRBV4-1; 8 bases map to TRBD1. The sequence came from a woman younger than 35 who had recovered from COVID-19. In DNA, the CDR3 is TGCGCCAGCAGCCCCGGACAGGGCGGCGGGGAGCTGTTTTTT. Translated, it gives CASSPGQGGGELFF.